This T cell receptor (beta chain) was identified during a study of T-cell reconstitution after alpha-beta-depleted transplantation in children. Germline V gene lookup returns CDR1 MGHRA and CDR2 YSYEKL. J was trimmed by 7 bases and V by 3 bases; bases with no gene match: 9. This CDR3 comprises 16 residues. Library preparation (for TCRbeta) was performed with unique molecular identifiers. TCRdb passed the PCR reads through MiXCR, listing each CDR3 protein once. The top ten clones hold less than 4.5% of a sample with about 370,000 distinct CDR3 sequences, around 20% of them seen once. The receptor was isolated from a human donor who donated a stem cell graft to a child with acute myeloid leukemia. The rearrangement joins TRBV4-1 to TRBJ2-2; the match to TRBD2 covers 9 bases. Sequencing used PBMCs from the stem cell graft donor, obtained from the stem cell graft. The CDR3 bases are TGCGCCAGCAGCCAGGGTAGCGGGAGCATTGGCGGGGAGCTGTTTTTT. Translation gives CASSQGSGSIGGELFF.